Listed below are T cell receptor beta chains from one sample, sequenced in a study of blood T cell repertoires in COVID-19. The repertoire was sequenced with immunoSEQ multiplex PCR; TCRdb's copy has only in-frame clones and lacks some. The sample has around 250,000 clones, about 83% seen once. The sample consisted of peripheral blood. The source of these receptors is a man aged 25-45 years who had recovered from COVID-19. Both conserved end residues are part of each CDR3. Clone size is given for some rows only: seen once, a few or many times, or a class if the clone is expanded.

>TRBV5-4|TRBJ2-2|NA
CASSFGQDTGELFF
>TRBV20-1|TRBJ1-5|NA
CSASPSPGGGRNQPQHF
>TRBV5-1|TRBJ2-1|NA
CASSSSGDSSYNEQFF
>TRBV19|TRBJ2-5|NA
CASSEGKTKETQYF
>TRBV5-1|TRBJ2-5|NA
CASSLGPQALQETQYF
>TRBV3-1/TRBV3-2|TRBJ2-5|NA
CASSQGLQSGVYGETQYF
>TRBV11-2|TRBJ1-5|few
CASSLAGRNQPQHF
>TRBV2|TRBJ2-1|few
CASRGLAGGIHQFF
>TRBV6-2/TRBV6-3|TRBJ2-4|NA
CASSLWIAEKNIQYF
>TRBV7-2|TRBJ1-2|NA
CASSDGTGGYGYTF
>TRBV5-5|TRBJ2-2|NA
CASSRDRRNTGELFF
>TRBV4-1|TRBJ2-5|NA
CASSQGNTNPQETQYF
>TRBV3-1/TRBV3-2|TRBJ1-1|NA
CASSYQGGEAFF
>TRBV7-6|TRBJ1-5|few
CASSPQGQQPQHF
>TRBV7-9|TRBJ2-3|NA
CASSLTGGTDTQYF
>TRBV28|TRBJ1-5|NA
CASSHRQGLDQPQHF
>TRBV6-5|TRBJ2-5|NA
CASTPDRGRGETQYF
>TRBV12-2|TRBJ1-4|NA
CASLPRGVWGKLFF
>TRBV28|TRBJ2-4|NA
CASSNPPTGGSRYF
>TRBV4-1|TRBJ2-5|NA
CASSQVFGGGGGETQYF
>TRBV6-5|TRBJ2-1|NA
CASSRGSSYNEQFF
>TRBV10-3|TRBJ1-4|NA
CAISVGWGEKLFF
>TRBV18|TRBJ1-5|NA
CASSPGTGNQPQHF
>TRBV6-5|TRBJ2-3|NA
CASRGLQGDADTQYF
>TRBV4-1|TRBJ1-1|NA
CASSQGTGESTEAFF
>TRBV4-2|TRBJ2-1|NA
CASSQVPDEQFF
>TRBV4-1|TRBJ1-4|NA
CASSQEFTDEKLFF
>TRBV3-1/TRBV3-2|TRBJ1-1|NA
CASSQVSGGGTEAFF
>TRBV5-5|TRBJ1-4|NA
CASSYLQFNEKLFF
>TRBV18|TRBJ2-5|NA
CASSSDQQETQYF
>TRBV6-5|TRBJ1-2|NA
CASTPQGYLLMGYTF
>TRBV10-3|TRBJ2-7|once
CAIEQVSYEQYF
>TRBV25-1|TRBJ1-1|NA
CASSEQENTEAFF
>TRBV6-1|TRBJ2-4|NA
CASSDTAGGLRGNIQYF
>TRBV6-6|TRBJ1-4|few
CASTKDTSTNEKLFF
>TRBV14|TRBJ1-2|once
CASSPNRDRGRRGYTF
>TRBV18|TRBJ2-2|NA
CASSLDRVANTGELFF
>TRBV18|TRBJ1-1|NA
CASSPPVLNTEAFF
>TRBV19|TRBJ2-3|NA
CASSIGSGGIPNTDTQYF
>TRBV10-2|TRBJ2-7|NA
CASSRPGRPAGEQYF
>TRBV2|TRBJ2-2|NA
CASTLLAANTGELFF
>TRBV14|TRBJ1-4|NA
CASSQALREKLFF